This T cell receptor beta chain was profiled in a study of blood T cells in healthy people across ages. A sample-barcoded 5' primer and a J-beta primer mix were used in a second PCR of about 7 to 12 cycles. From the 5' RACE reads, TCRdb called clonotypes with MiXCR, one entry per CDR3 protein. The repertoire has roughly 730,000 distinct CDR3 sequences, 56% of them found once; the top ten carry more than 25%. CDR1 is LGHNA, CDR2 YSLEER, per germline. Trimming left V 0 bases short and J 4 bases short, with 7 bases between. This CDR3 has 14 amino acids. V usage is TRBV4-3 and J usage is TRBJ1-5, with no clear D. Sequences were obtained from blood. The TCR originated in a man aged 35 to 55 in good health. Here the CDR3 DNA reads TGCGCCAGCAGCCAAGAACAGCTAAATCAGCCCCAGCATTTT. It translates to CASSQEQLNQPQHF.